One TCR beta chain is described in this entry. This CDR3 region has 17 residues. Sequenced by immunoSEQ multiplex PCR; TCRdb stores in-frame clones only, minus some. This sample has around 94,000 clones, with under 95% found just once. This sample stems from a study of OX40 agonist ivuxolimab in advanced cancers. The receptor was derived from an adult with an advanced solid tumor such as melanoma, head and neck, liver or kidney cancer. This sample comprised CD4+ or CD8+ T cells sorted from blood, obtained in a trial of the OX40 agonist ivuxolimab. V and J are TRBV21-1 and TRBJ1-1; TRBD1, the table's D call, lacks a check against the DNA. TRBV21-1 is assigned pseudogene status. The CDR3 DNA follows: TGTGCCAGCAGCAAAGAAGGTGAGCAGGGCCAGAACACTGAAGCTTTCTTT. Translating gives CASSKEGEQGQNTEAFF.